Listed below are T cell receptor beta chains from one sample, sequenced in a study of T cells in Graves' hyperthyroidism and ophthalmopathy. TCRdb itself ran the multiplex PCR reads through MiXCR, one entry per CDR3 protein. The data contain about 700,000 distinct CDR3 sequences, approximately 15% of them singletons. Sample: blood. These receptors were collected from a woman between 18 and 29 years old with Graves' hyperthyroidism. The CDR3 runs from the conserved cysteine through the conserved F or W. A D gene is named only where the DNA matches it firmly. Size tells how often a clone was seen (once, few, many) or the class of an expanded clone, and some rows leave it out.

size: few; J: TRBJ1-5; V: TRBV19; D: NA; DNA: TGTGCCAGTAGTATCCCCCGGAGCAATCAGCCCCAGCATTTT; CDR3: CASSIPRSNQPQHF
size: many; J: TRBJ2-7; V: TRBV20-1; D: NA; DNA: TGCAGTGCTGAACATGTAAACGAGCAGTACTTC; CDR3: CSAEHVNEQYF
size: many; J: TRBJ2-7; V: TRBV6-1; D: TRBD1; DNA: TGTGCCAGCAGTCCGGGACAGGACTACGAGCAGTACTTC; CDR3: CASSPGQDYEQYF
size: many; J: TRBJ1-2; V: TRBV20-1; D: NA; DNA: TGCAGTGCTAGTACCCAAGGGGGGGCGGGGGGCTACACCTTC; CDR3: CSASTQGGAGGYTF
size: few; J: TRBJ2-3; V: TRBV6-2/TRBV6-3; D: TRBD2; DNA: TGTGCCAGCAGTCCCCGTTCTCGCGGGAGAGGACCCACAGATGCGCAGTATTTT; CDR3: CASSPRSRGRGPTDAQYF
size: many; J: TRBJ1-3; V: TRBV12-3/TRBV12-4; D: NA; DNA: TGTGCCAGCAGTCCTTCCGGGTCCGGACCCAACACCGTATATTTT; CDR3: CASSPSGSGPNTVYF
size: NA; J: TRBJ1-3; V: TRBV10-3; D: NA; DNA: TGTGCCATCAGTGGGACAGCCATGAGCTCTGGAAACACCATATATTTT; CDR3: CAISGTAMSSGNTIYF
size: many; J: TRBJ2-3; V: TRBV27; D: TRBD1; DNA: TGTGCCACCCACAGGGGGCGCGCAGATACGCAGTATTTT; CDR3: CATHRGRADTQYF
size: many; J: TRBJ2-7; V: TRBV28; D: TRBD1; DNA: TGTGCCAGCAGTCAGGGCGGGACAGGGGACTACGAGCAGTACTTC; CDR3: CASSQGGTGDYEQYF
size: few; J: TRBJ2-7; V: TRBV20-1; D: TRBD1; DNA: TGCAGTGCTAGAGATCCGGGGACAGGGGCCGGGAACGAGCAGTACTTC; CDR3: CSARDPGTGAGNEQYF
size: many; J: TRBJ2-7; V: TRBV20-1; D: TRBD2; DNA: TGCAGTGCTCCTTGGACTAGCGGGAGAAAATACGAGCAGTACTTC; CDR3: CSAPWTSGRKYEQYF